This T cell receptor (beta chain) was profiled in a study of T-cell memory formation after mild COVID-19 (dated by TCRdb to the early 2020s). Concerning the study at large: TCR sequence clusters from the two donors were largely donor specific. In two donors, T-cell clones that expanded and contracted after mild COVID-19 were followed by sequencing TCRalpha and TCRbeta repertoires longitudinally. The cohort comprised two young, previously healthy adult volunteers, one female and one male. What the study reported, not specific to this receptor: SARS-CoV-2 specificity was not confirmed for the second-wave clones peaking on day 37. The detection of some responding clones in pre-infection memory suggests that pre-existing cross-reactive memory T cells joined the SARS-CoV-2 response. The study included only two mild cases, and larger cohorts that include severe cases with pre-infection samples were judged to be necessary. Balanced CD4/CD8 phenotypes were observed for clones contracting from day 15 to 85, whereas a bias towards CD4+ was observed for a second wave of clones expanding from day 15 to 37. Contracting CD4+ clones were located mainly in the CM and EM memory subsets, whereas CD8+ clones were found to be enriched in EMRA.

For CDR1 and CDR2, the germline V gene lists MNHEY and SVGAGI. The CDR3 spans 14 residues, from the cysteine through the phenylalanine. The read is trimmed to its CDR3 DNA, 42 bases read in frame from base 1. Trimming takes 4 bases from V and 8 bases from J, and the germline ends sit 17 bases apart. PBMCs were isolated by Ficoll-Paque density gradient centrifugation. This clonotype was seen at least ten times. Its recognized antigen is unknown. No clone much larger than this one lies a single base away; base qualities are absent. TCRdb shows the sequencer as Illumina NovaSeq 6000. cDNA libraries for TCRalpha and TCRbeta were prepared by 5'RACE using constant-segment primers, with sample barcodes and unique molecular identifiers added. RNA was extracted from every sample with Trizol reagent. The libraries were amplified in two PCR steps, and the second step added a second sample barcode and Illumina TruSeq adapters. Libraries were sequenced on an Illumina NovaSeq with 2 x 150 bp paired-end reads. In the authors' own workflow: The reads were demultiplexed and collapsed into UMI-guided consensus sequences using migec v1.2.7. Using mixcr v2.1.11, UMI consensuses were aligned to TRA and TRB V and J templates and then assembled into clonotypes. Expanded or contracted clonotypes were those called significant by both edgeR and NoisET, with noise models trained on biological replicates. edgeR calls used a false discovery rate-adjusted p below 0.01 and a log2 fold-change threshold of 1. PCA with hierarchical clustering of max-normalized trajectories of the 1000 most abundant clonotypes was used as exploratory dynamics analysis. Each responding clone was given a CD4 or CD8 phenotype based on the CD4+ and CD8+ repertoires, which had been sequenced separately. Through fastp at Q25 and MiXCR, TCRdb rebuilt clones from the public reads, retaining in-frame beta chains. CDR3 protein sequences are deduplicated, and each keeps its most common genes and DNA. The V and J calls were determined by TCRdb, not by the authors. Present in this sample are around 440,000 distinct CDR3 sequences, roughly 20% of which were seen just once. Together, the top ten hold 9% to 15% of the sample.

Sequenced sample: PBMCs or a T cell subset sorted from them (not recorded which). This TCR was recovered from an adult woman who had mild COVID-19 (a few samples of this study predate the infection). The sample titles of this study are shuffled in the database, so cell type and time point are left out; the donor was told from shared clones. Here the chain combines TRBV6-5 and TRBJ1-2; no D segment can be confidently identified. In nucleotide form, the sequence is TGTGCCAGCAGTTCACCAACGGGGAATATGGGCTACACCTTC. This sequence encodes CASSSPTGNMGYTF.